Below, one TCR beta chain is given with its context. Its specificity is unknown. This sample stems from a study of identical twins. Template switching created a universal primer site, and the cDNA included unique molecular identifiers. TCRdb passed the 5' RACE reads through MiXCR, listing each CDR3 protein once. Seen here are 350,000 to 450,000 distinct CDR3 sequences, around 18% observed once, and the top ten hold around 10%. Study-wide results and limits: The more abundant beta clonotypes in cord blood had fewer insertions, and memory repertoires did not show this. The degree of excess twin sharing was weaker in beta out-of-frame sequences.

This CDR3 is 19 amino acids long. The V gene's germline CDR1 is MNHNS and CDR2 SASEGT. The V gene end was trimmed by 6 bases and the J gene end by 0 bases; junction bases not matched to a gene: 13. The sequenced material came from naive T cells sorted from blood. This receptor was identified in a man aged 50-60 years in good health. J is TRBJ2-1 and V is TRBV6-1; TRBD2 matches 11 bases. The CDR3, as DNA: TGTGCCAGCAGCCGAAATAGCGGGAGGGTTCGGAGCTCCTACAATGAGCAGTTCTTC. This translates into CASSRNSGRVRSSYNEQFF.